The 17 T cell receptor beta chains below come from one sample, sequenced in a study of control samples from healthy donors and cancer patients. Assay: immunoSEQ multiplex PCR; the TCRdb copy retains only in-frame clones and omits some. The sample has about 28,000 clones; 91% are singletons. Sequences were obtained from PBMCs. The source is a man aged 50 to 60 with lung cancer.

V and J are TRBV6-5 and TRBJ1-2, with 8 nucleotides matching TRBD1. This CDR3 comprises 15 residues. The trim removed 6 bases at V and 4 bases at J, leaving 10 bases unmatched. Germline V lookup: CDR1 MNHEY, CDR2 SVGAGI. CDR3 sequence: CASSPQGAGFYGYTF. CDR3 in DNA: TGTGCCAGCAGCCCCCAGGGGGCAGGGTTCTATGGCTACACCTTC.

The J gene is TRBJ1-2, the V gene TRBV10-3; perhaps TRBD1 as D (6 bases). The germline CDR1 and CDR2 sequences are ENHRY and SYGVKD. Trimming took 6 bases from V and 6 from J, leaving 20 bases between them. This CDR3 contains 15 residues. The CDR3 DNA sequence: TGTGCCATCAGGAATACAGGGAGTAAGTTTCATGGCTACACCTTC. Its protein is CAIRNTGSKFHGYTF.

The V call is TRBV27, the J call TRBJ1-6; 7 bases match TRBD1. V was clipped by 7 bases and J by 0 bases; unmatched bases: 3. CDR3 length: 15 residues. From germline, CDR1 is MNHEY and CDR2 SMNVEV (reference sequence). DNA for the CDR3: TGTGCCAGCACAAGGGACAGCTCCTATAATTCACCCCTCCACTTT. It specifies CASTRDSSYNSPLHF.

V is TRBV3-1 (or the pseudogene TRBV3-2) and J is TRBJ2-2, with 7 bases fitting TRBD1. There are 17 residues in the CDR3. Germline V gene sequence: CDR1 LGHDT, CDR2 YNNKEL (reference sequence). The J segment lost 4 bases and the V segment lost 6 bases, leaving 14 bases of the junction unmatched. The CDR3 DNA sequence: TGTGCCAGCAGGAGATCCAGGGACAGAAGGTTCACCGGGGAGCTGTTTTTT. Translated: CASRRSRDRRFTGELFF.

The CDR3 bases are TGTGCCAGCAGGCTAGGGACAGCCTACGAGCAGTACTTC. As protein: CASRLGTAYEQYF. The chain employs TRBV27 and TRBJ2-7; 7 bases agree with TRBD1. The CDR3 runs to 13 residues. The junction had 4 bases not matched to a gene; V was cut back by 6 bases and J by 2 bases. Germline V gene sequence: CDR1 MNHEY, CDR2 SMNVEV (reference sequence).

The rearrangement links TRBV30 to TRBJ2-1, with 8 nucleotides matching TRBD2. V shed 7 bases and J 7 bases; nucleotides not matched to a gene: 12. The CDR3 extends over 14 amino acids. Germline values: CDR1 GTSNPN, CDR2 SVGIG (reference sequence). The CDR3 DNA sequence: TGTGCCTTTGATCCCGGGACTAGACTAAATGAGCAGTTCTTC. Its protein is CAFDPGTRLNEQFF. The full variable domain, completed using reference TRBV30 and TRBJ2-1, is SQTIHQWPATLVQPVGSPLSLECTVEGTSNPNLYWYRQAAGRGLQLLFYSVGIGQISSEVPQNLSASRPQDRQFILSSKKLLLSDSGFYLCAFDPGTRLNEQFFGPGTRLTVL.

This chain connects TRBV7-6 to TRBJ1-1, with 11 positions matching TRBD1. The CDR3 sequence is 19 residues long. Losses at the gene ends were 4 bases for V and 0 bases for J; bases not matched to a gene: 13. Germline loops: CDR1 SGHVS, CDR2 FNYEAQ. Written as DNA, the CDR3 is TGTGCCAGCAGCTATAACCTACCTGGGACAGGGGGAATGAACACTGAAGCTTTCTTT. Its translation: CASSYNLPGTGGMNTEAFF.

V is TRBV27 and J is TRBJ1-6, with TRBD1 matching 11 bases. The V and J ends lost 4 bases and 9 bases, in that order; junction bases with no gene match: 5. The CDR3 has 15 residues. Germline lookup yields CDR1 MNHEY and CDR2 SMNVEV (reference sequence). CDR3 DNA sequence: TGTGCCAGCAGTTACGGACAGGGGGCTGGTTCACCCCTCCACTTT. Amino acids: CASSYGQGAGSPLHF.

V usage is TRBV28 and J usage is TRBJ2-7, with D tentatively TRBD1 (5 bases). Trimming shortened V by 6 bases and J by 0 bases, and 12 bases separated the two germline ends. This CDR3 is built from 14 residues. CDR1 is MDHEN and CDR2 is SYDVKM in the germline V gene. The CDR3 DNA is TGTGCCAGCAGAAAAACAGGCCTCTCCTACGAGCAGTACTTC. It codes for CASRKTGLSYEQYF. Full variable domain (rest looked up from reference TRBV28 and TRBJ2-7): DVKVTQSSRYLVKRTGEKVFLECVQDMDHENMFWYRQDPGLGLRLIYFSYDVKMKEKGDIPEGYSVSREKKERFSLILESASTNQTSMYLCASRKTGLSYEQYFGPGTRLTVT.

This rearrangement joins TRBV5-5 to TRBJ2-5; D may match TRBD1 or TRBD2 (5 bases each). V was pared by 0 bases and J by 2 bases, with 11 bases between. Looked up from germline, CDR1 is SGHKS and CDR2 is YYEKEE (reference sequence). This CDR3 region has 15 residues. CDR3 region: CASSLVVGVQETQYF. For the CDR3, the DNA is TGTGCCAGCAGCTTGGTGGTGGGGGTTCAAGAGACCCAGTACTTC.

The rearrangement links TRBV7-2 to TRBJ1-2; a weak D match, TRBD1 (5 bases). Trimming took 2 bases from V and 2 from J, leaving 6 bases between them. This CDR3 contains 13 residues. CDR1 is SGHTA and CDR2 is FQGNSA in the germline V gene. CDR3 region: CASSLRQNYGYTF. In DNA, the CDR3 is TGTGCCAGCAGCTTAAGACAGAACTATGGCTACACCTTC.

The CDR3 reads CASSGRVDEQYF. CDR3 bases: TGTGCCAGCAGCGGACGGGTGGACGAGCAGTACTTC. V and J are TRBV6-4 and TRBJ2-7, with D unclear. Trimming took 6 bases from V and 5 from J, leaving 11 bases between them. This CDR3 spans 12 amino acids. Germline CDR1 reads MRHNA; CDR2 reads SNTAGT.

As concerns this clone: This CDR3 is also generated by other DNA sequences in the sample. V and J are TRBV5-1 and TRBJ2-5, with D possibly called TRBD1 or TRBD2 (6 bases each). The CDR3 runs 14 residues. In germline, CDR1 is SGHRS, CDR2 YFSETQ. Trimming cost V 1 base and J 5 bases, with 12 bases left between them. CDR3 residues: CASSLWGAGETQYF. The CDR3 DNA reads TGCGCCAGCAGCTTGTGGGGGGCTGGGGAGACCCAGTACTTC. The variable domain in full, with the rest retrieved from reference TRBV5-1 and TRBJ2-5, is KAGVTQTPRYLIKTRGQQVTLSCSPISGHRSVSWYQQTPGQGLQFLFEYFSETQRNKGNFPGRFSGRQFSNSRSEMNVSTLELGDSALYLCASSLWGAGETQYFGPGTRLLVL.

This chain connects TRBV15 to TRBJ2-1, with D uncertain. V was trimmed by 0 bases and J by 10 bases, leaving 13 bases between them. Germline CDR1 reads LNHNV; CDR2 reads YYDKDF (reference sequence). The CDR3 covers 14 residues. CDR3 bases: TGTGCCACCAGCAGAGATCGAGGAGCAAGGGAGCAGTTCTTC. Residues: CATSRDRGAREQFF.

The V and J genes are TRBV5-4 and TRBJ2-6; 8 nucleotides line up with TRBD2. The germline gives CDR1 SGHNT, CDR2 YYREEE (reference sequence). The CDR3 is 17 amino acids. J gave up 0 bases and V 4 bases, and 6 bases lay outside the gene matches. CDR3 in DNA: TGTGCCAGCAGCGCAAATAGCGGGAACTCTGGGGCCAACGTCCTGACTTTC. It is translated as CASSANSGNSGANVLTF.

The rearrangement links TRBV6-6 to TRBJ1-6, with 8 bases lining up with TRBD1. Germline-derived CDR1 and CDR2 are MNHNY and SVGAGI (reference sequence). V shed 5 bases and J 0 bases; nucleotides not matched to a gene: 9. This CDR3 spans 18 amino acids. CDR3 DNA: TGTGCCAGCAGTCACCGAACTCAGGGGGCCTCCTATAATTCACCCCTCCACTTT. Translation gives CASSHRTQGASYNSPLHF.

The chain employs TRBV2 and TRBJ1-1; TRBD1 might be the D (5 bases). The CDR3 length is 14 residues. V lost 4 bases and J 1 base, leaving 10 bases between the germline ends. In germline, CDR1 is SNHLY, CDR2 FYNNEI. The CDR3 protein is CASSALGGNTEAFF. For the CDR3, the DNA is TGTGCCAGCAGTGCCCTGGGGGGGAACACTGAAGCTTTCTTT.